The next 18 T cell receptor beta chains were all read from a single sample in a study of blood T cell repertoires in COVID-19. Only in-frame clones appear in the TCRdb table, and some are missing; sequencing was by immunoSEQ multiplex PCR. The data show roughly 320,000 clones, 90% seen once. The sample taken for sequencing was peripheral blood. These receptors were collected from a woman in her forties or fifties with COVID-19, enrolled during active disease.

V and J are TRBV11-3 and TRBJ2-6, with 7 bases aligning to TRBD1. In germline, CDR1 is SGHNT, CDR2 YENEEA. V lost 6 bases to trimming and J lost 2 bases; unmatched junction nucleotides: 4. The CDR3 is 15 residues long. The CDR3 reads CASRPQGPGANVLTF. DNA for the CDR3: TGTGCCAGCAGGCCACAGGGGCCTGGGGCCAACGTCCTGACTTTC.

As for this clone: This sample also contains other DNA sequences that code for the same CDR3. The CDR3 sequence is CASSVEAGGEQYF. The DNA for the CDR3 is TGTGCCAGCAGCGTAGAGGCAGGCGGGGAGCAGTACTTC. The J gene is TRBJ2-7, the V gene TRBV9; D is possibly TRBD2 (5 bases). V lost 0 bases and J 7 bases, leaving 11 bases between the germline ends. CDR3 length: 13 residues. The V gene's germline CDR1 is SGDLS and CDR2 YYNGEE.

This chain links TRBV15 with TRBJ2-5; D remains ambiguous. The CDR3 loop spans 16 amino acids. Trimming took off 1 base at V and 0 bases at J, with 12 bases between the two ends. The germline V gene has CDR1 LNHNV and CDR2 YYDKDF (reference sequence). The CDR3 nucleotides read TGTGCCACCAGCAGAGGGAGAAGCCCGTACCAAGAGACCCAGTACTTC. This translates into CATSRGRSPYQETQYF.

This clone was counted once. The chain carries TRBV29-1 and TRBJ2-5, with a tentative D call TRBD1 (5 bases). The CDR3 is made up of 12 amino acids. Per the germline V gene, CDR1 is SQVTM and CDR2 is ANQGSEA. Trimming removed 3 bases from V and 2 bases from J, with 7 bases in between. CDR3 protein: CSVDTGQETQYF. Written as DNA, the CDR3 is TGCAGCGTTGATACAGGACAAGAGACCCAGTACTTC.

The V and J genes are TRBV5-1 and TRBJ1-1; D is ambiguous. Germline values: CDR1 SGHRS, CDR2 YFSETQ. The CDR3 is made up of 15 amino acids. V was shortened by 6 bases and J by 7 bases, with 22 bases between the two germline ends. CDR3 coding DNA: TGCGCCAGCATCTCTAGTCCCGGAGCCGTGGTTGAAGCTTTCTTT. It encodes CASISSPGAVVEAFF. The variable domain in full, with the rest retrieved from reference TRBV5-1 and TRBJ1-1, is KAGVTQTPRYLIKTRGQQVTLSCSPISGHRSVSWYQQTPGQGLQFLFEYFSETQRNKGNFPGRFSGRQFSNSRSEMNVSTLELGDSALYLCASISSPGAVVEAFFGQGTRLTVV.

This chain joins TRBV6-2 or TRBV6-3 and TRBJ2-1; D possibly corresponds to TRBD2 (7 bases). The germline CDR1 and CDR2 sequences are MNHEY and SVGEGT. Trimming took off 3 bases at V and 6 bases at J, with 15 bases between the two ends. CDR3 length equals 15 residues. CDR3 sequence reads: CASSYAGASSNEQFF. The DNA of the CDR3 is TGTGCCAGCAGTTATGCGGGGGCGTCATCCAATGAGCAGTTCTTC.

This chain uses TRBV12-5 with TRBJ1-3; 9 bases agree with TRBD1. The V gene's germline CDR1 is LGHNT and CDR2 FRNRAP. There are 16 residues in the CDR3. V shed 5 bases, J shed 0 bases, and the junction held 5 bases outside the gene matches. CDR3 region: CASGTTGGISGNTIYF. The CDR3 DNA follows: TGTGCTAGTGGTACGACAGGGGGAATCTCTGGAAACACCATATATTTT.

The CDR3 DNA sequence: TGTGCCAGCAGCTTCTGGGGGGTCTCTCGCGAGCAGTACTTC. Translated, it gives CASSFWGVSREQYF. The gene calls are TRBV12-1 and TRBJ2-7; the table assigns TRBD2, which was not confirmed against the DNA. TRBV12-1 is marked as a pseudogene. CDR3 length equals 14 residues.

The chain combines TRBV7-9 with TRBJ2-7; a weak D match, TRBD1 (6 bases). Germline V gene sequence: CDR1 SEHNR, CDR2 FQNEAQ (reference sequence). V was shortened by 5 bases and J by 3 bases, with 14 bases between the two germline ends. CDR3 length: 14 residues. CDR3 sequence reads: CASSTTTGGYEQYF. In DNA, the CDR3 is TGTGCCAGCAGCACGACGACAGGCGGCTACGAGCAGTACTTC. Drawing the rest from reference TRBV7-9 and TRBJ2-7, the complete variable domain is DTGVSQNPRHKITKRGQNVTFRCDPISEHNRLYWYRQTLGQGPEFLTYFQNEAQLEKSRLLSDRFSAERPKGSFSTLEIQRTEQGDSAMYLCASSTTTGGYEQYFGPGTRLTVT.

The V gene is TRBV12-5, the J gene TRBJ2-5, with unresolved D. This CDR3 comprises 15 residues. V shed 3 bases and J shed 1 base, with 12 bases lying between them. The germline gives CDR1 LGHNT, CDR2 FRNRAP. The CDR3 reads CASGLGGVSQETQYF. The CDR3 DNA follows: TGTGCTAGTGGTTTAGGCGGAGTATCCCAAGAGACCCAGTACTTC.

The chain combines TRBV29-1 with TRBJ1-5; D uncertain. Germline CDR1 reads SQVTM; CDR2 reads ANQGSEA. V gave up 3 bases and J gave up 7 bases, with 13 bases separating them. This CDR3 spans 13 amino acids. CDR3 sequence reads: CSVEAGGNQPQHF. For the CDR3, the DNA is TGCAGCGTTGAGGCAGGCGGGAACCAGCCCCAGCATTTT.

The rearrangement uses TRBV30 and TRBJ1-1, with D hard to call. CDR3 length equals 13 residues. Germline-derived CDR1 and CDR2 are GTSNPN and SVGIG (reference sequence). V shed 5 bases and J shed 3 bases, with 13 bases lying between them. CDR3 residues: CAWQLEGYTEAFF. For the CDR3, the DNA is TGTGCCTGGCAGTTGGAGGGATACACTGAAGCTTTCTTT.

This rearrangement joins TRBV2 to TRBJ1-6; D is uncertain. The germline V gene encodes CDR1 SNHLY and CDR2 FYNNEI. Between the trimmed V and J ends, which lost 5 bases and 14 bases, there was a span of 16 bases. This CDR3 comprises 13 residues. CDR3 DNA: TGTGCCAGCAGTTCCGGTTTCCAATATTCCCTCCACTTT. Amino acids: CASSSGFQYSLHF. Variable domain in full (rest from reference TRBV2 and TRBJ1-6): EPEVTQTPSHQVTQMGQEVILRCVPISNHLYFYWYRQILGQKVEFLVSFYNNEISEKSEIFDDQFSVERPDGSNFTLKIRSTKLEDSAMYFCASSSGFQYSLHFGNGTRLTVT.

This chain joins TRBV11-3 and TRBJ1-1; no clear D. The germline V gene encodes CDR1 SGHNT and CDR2 YENEEA. This CDR3 spans 15 amino acids. Trimming removed 5 bases at V and 5 bases at J, with 18 bases between. The CDR3 loop is CASSPPGRVETEAFF. Here the CDR3 DNA reads TGTGCCAGCAGCCCCCCCGGGAGGGTGGAAACTGAAGCTTTCTTT.

The chain carries TRBV11-3 and TRBJ2-7; D not resolved. V was pared by 4 bases and J by 6 bases, with 16 bases between. Germline V gene sequence: CDR1 SGHNT, CDR2 YENEEA. The CDR3 loop spans 14 amino acids. CDR3 DNA: TGTGCCAGCAGCTATAAGACGCGCCCTAGCGAGCAGTACTTC. Protein: CASSYKTRPSEQYF.

This clone was detected once. The chain recombines TRBV5-1 with TRBJ2-2; TRBD2 aligns across 13 bases. The V segment lost 4 bases and the J segment 5 bases; nucleotides outside the gene matches: 5. The germline V gene encodes CDR1 SGHRS and CDR2 YFSETQ. The CDR3 runs 16 residues. CDR3 amino acids: CASSTGTSGMTGELFF. In DNA form, the CDR3 reads TGCGCCAGCAGCACCGGGACTAGCGGGATGACCGGGGAGCTGTTTTTT.

The chain carries TRBV7-2 and TRBJ1-2; D is ambiguous. The length of the CDR3 is 13 residues. Trimming left V 1 base short and J 0 bases short, with 3 bases between. Per the germline V gene, CDR1 is SGHTA and CDR2 is FQGNSA. As DNA, the CDR3 is TGTGCCAGCAGCTTAGAGCCTAACTATGGCTACACCTTC. It codes for CASSLEPNYGYTF.

This clone was found once. The chain uses TRBV24-1 and TRBJ1-2; D possibly corresponds to TRBD1 (5 bases). CDR1 is KGHDR, CDR2 SFDVKD, per germline. The CDR3 is 14 residues long. Trimming cost V 4 bases and J 4 bases, with 12 bases left between them. The CDR3 DNA reads as TGTGCCACCAGTGAGAAGGGGTCTGTCTATGGCTACACCTTC. It translates to CATSEKGSVYGYTF.